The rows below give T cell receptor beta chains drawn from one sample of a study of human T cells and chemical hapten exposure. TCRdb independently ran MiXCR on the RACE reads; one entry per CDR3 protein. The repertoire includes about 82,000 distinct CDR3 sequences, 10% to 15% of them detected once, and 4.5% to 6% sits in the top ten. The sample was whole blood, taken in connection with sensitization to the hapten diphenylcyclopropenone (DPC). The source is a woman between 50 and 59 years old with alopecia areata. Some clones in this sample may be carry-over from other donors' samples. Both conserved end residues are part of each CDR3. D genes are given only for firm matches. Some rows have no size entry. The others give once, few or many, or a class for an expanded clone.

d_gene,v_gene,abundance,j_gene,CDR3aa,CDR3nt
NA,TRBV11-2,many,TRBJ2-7,CASSSAAIRTYEQYF,TGTGCCAGCAGCTCCGCGGCAATAAGAACCTACGAGCAGTACTTC
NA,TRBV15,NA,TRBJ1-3,CATSRDASARNTIYF,TGTGCCACCAGCAGAGATGCGAGTGCGAGAAACACCATATATTTT
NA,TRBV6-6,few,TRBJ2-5,CASRITGNQETQYF,TGTGCCAGCAGAATTACAGGAAACCAAGAGACCCAGTACTTC
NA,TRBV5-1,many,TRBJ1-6,CASSLSGAGDNSPLHF,TGCGCCAGCAGCCTATCAGGGGCGGGGGATAATTCACCCCTCCACTTT
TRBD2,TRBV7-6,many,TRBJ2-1,CASSFSPPGLAGSKVNEQFF,TGTGCCAGCAGCTTTTCACCCCCCGGGCTAGCGGGAAGTAAGGTCAATGAGCAGTTCTTC
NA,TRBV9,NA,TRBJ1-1,CASSGRSGEAFF,TGTGCCAGCAGCGGGAGGTCAGGGGAAGCTTTCTTT
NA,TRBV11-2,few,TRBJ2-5,CASSQARLETQYF,TGTGCCAGCAGCCAAGCGCGGTTAGAGACCCAGTACTTC
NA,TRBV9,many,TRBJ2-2,CASSVGTGELFF,TGTGCCAGCAGCGTAGGTACCGGGGAGCTGTTTTTT
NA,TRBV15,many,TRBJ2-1,CATSGANLGEQFF,TGTGCCACCAGCGGGGCCAACTTAGGGGAGCAGTTCTTC
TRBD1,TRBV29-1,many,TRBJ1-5,CSVATGGSNQPQHF,TGCAGCGTTGCGACAGGGGGGAGCAATCAGCCCCAGCATTTT
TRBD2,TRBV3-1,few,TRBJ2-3,CASSQEGGLAADTQYF,TGTGCCAGCAGCCAAGAGGGGGGACTAGCCGCAGATACGCAGTATTTT
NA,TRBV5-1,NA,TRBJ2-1,CASSLTNEQFF,TGCGCCAGCAGCTTGACCAATGAGCAGTTCTTC
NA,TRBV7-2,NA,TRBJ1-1,CASSEGRSTEAFF,TGTGCCAGCAGTGAGGGCAGATCCACTGAAGCTTTCTTT
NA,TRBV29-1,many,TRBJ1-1,CSVENRGNTEAFF,TGCAGCGTTGAAAACCGTGGGAACACTGAAGCTTTCTTT
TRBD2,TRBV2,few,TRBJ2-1,CASRHGTSGRRTYNEQFF,TGTGCCAGCAGACACGGGACTAGCGGGAGGAGGACCTACAATGAGCAGTTCTTC
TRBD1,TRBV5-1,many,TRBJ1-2,CASSLPGQGVHGYTF,TGCGCCAGCAGCCTTCCCGGACAGGGTGTTCATGGCTACACCTTC
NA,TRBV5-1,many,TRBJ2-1,CASSLTGNNEQFF,TGCGCCAGCAGCTTGACGGGGAACAATGAGCAGTTCTTC
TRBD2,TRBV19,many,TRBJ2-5,CASSVSGTSGETQYF,TGTGCCAGTAGTGTCTCCGGGACTAGCGGGGAGACCCAGTACTTC
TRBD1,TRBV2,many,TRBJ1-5,CASSATQGDQPQHF,TGTGCCAGCAGTGCAACCCAGGGGGATCAGCCCCAGCATTTT
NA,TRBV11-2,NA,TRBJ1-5,CASSIGAGDQPQHF,TGTGCCAGCAGCATAGGGGCAGGGGACCAGCCCCAGCATTTT
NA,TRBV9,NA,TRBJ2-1,CASSVDPSPNEQFF,TGTGCCAGCAGCGTAGATCCTAGCCCGAATGAGCAGTTCTTC
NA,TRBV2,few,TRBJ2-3,CASRPGLSTDTQYF,TGTGCCAGCAGACCGGGACTCAGCACAGATACGCAGTATTTT
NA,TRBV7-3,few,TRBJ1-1,CASSPTLAGLGGGIAEAFF,TGTGCCAGCAGCCCCACCCTCGCCGGGCTGGGCGGTGGGATCGCTGAAGCTTTCTTT
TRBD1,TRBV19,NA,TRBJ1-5,CASRPRGGNQPQHF,TGTGCCAGTAGGCCCAGGGGGGGCAATCAGCCCCAGCATTTT
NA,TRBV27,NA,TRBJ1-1,CASSPPGSVNTEAFF,TGTGCCAGCAGTCCACCAGGGAGTGTGAACACTGAAGCTTTCTTT
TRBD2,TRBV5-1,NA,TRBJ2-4,CASSLGVLAGEIIQYF,TGCGCCAGCAGCTTGGGGGTACTAGCGGGAGAGATCATTCAGTACTTC
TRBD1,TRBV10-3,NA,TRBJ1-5,CAIRQGGGNQPQHF,TGTGCCATCCGACAGGGTGGGGGAAATCAGCCCCAGCATTTT
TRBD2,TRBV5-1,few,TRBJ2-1,CASSLGLAGDNEQFF,TGCGCCAGCAGCTTGGGACTAGCGGGAGACAATGAGCAGTTCTTC
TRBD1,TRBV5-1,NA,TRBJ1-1,CASSLEREDRLWDNTEAFF,TGCGCCAGCAGCTTGGAGAGGGAGGACAGGTTGTGGGACAACACTGAAGCTTTCTTT
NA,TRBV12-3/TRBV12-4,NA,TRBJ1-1,CASSLTAAPNTEAFF,TGTGCCAGCAGTTTAACGGCAGCTCCGAACACTGAAGCTTTCTTT
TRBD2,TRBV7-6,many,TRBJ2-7,CASSAGGTKEYEQYF,TGTGCCAGCAGCGCGGGGGGCACAAAGGAGTACGAGCAGTACTTC
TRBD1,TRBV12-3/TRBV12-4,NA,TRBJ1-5,CASSRTGRQPQHF,TGTGCCAGCAGTCGGACAGGGCGTCAGCCCCAGCATTTT
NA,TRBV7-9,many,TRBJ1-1,CASSLAGNTEAFF,TGTGCCAGCAGCTTAGCAGGGAACACTGAAGCTTTCTTT
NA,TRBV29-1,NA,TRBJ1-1,CSVQSNTEAFF,TGCAGCGTTCAGTCGAACACTGAAGCTTTCTTT
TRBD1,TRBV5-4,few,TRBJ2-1,CASRSNRGHEQFF,TGTGCCAGCAGAAGCAACAGGGGGCACGAGCAGTTCTTC
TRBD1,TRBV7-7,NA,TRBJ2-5,CASGQGSSETQYF,TGTGCCAGCGGACAGGGAAGTAGTGAGACCCAGTACTTC
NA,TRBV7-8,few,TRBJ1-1,CASSPKRDTEAFF,TGTGCCAGCAGCCCGAAGCGGGACACTGAAGCTTTCTTT
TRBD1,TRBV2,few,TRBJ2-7,CASRRDRGSYEQYF,TGTGCCAGCAGAAGGGACAGGGGATCGTACGAGCAGTACTTC
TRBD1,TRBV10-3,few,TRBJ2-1,CAIRDRDRAYNEQFF,TGTGCCATCCGCGACCGGGACAGGGCTTACAATGAGCAGTTCTTC